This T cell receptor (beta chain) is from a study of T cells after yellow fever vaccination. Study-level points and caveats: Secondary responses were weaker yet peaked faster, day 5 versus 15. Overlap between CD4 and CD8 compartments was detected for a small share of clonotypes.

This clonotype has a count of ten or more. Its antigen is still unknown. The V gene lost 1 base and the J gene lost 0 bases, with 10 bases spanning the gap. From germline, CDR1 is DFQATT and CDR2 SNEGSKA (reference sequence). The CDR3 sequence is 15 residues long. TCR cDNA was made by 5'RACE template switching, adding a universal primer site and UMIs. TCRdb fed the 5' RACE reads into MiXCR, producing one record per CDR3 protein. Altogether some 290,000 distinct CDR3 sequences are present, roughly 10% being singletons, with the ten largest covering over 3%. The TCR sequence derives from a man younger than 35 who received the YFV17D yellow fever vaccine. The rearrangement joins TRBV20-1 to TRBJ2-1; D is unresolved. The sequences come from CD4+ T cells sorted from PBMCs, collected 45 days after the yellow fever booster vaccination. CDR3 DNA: TGCAGTGCTAGAGGAGCTCTCAACTCCTACAATGAGCAGTTCTTC. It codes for CSARGALNSYNEQFF.